These T cell receptor beta chains were read from a single sample in a study of CD8 T cells in ankylosing spondylitis. TCRdb re-called the 5' RACE reads with MiXCR, one entry per CDR3 protein. The sample yields some 250,000 distinct CDR3 sequences, approximately 24% seen once. Input material: blood, either unsorted or a sorted T cell fraction (not recorded which). Receptors originate from a male donor with ankylosing spondylitis or in good health (not recorded which). CDR3s include the opening cysteine and the closing phenylalanine or tryptophan. The D gene is left open where the match is weak. Rows may omit the clone size; those that give it use once, few, many or a size class.

clone size,V gene,J gene,D gene,CDR3 protein,CDR3 DNA
.,TRBV20-1,TRBJ2-1,TRBD2,CFARGLAAYNEQFF,TGCTTTGCTAGAGGGCTAGCGGCCTACAATGAGCAGTTCTTC
many,TRBV29-1,TRBJ2-7,.,CSVGDVYEQYF,TGCAGCGTTGGGGACGTATACGAGCAGTACTTC
few,TRBV12-3/TRBV12-4,TRBJ2-2,.,CASSPTGLTNTGELFF,TGTGCCAGCAGCCCGACGGGACTGACGAACACCGGGGAGCTGTTTTTT
.,TRBV12-3/TRBV12-4,TRBJ2-3,.,CASSSHRLGGARPDTQYF,TGTGCCAGCAGTTCCCACCGGCTGGGCGGGGCTCGTCCAGATACGCAGTATTTT
many,TRBV12-3/TRBV12-4,TRBJ2-3,.,CASSPGADTQYF,TGTGCCAGCAGTCCGGGGGCAGATACGCAGTATTTT
many,TRBV12-3/TRBV12-4,TRBJ2-1,TRBD1,CASSRQDRGVGNEQFF,TGTGCCAGCAGTCGCCAGGACAGGGGCGTTGGGAATGAGCAGTTCTTC
.,TRBV20-1,TRBJ2-7,.,CSARDYRVYEQYF,TGCAGTGCTAGAGACTACAGAGTCTACGAGCAGTACTTC
many,TRBV2,TRBJ2-1,.,CASSDSPGEGGYNEQFF,TGTGCCAGCAGCGATTCCCCCGGCGAAGGGGGGTACAATGAGCAGTTCTTC
.,TRBV15,TRBJ2-3,.,CATSTRQTTSTDTQYF,TGTGCCACCAGCACAAGACAGACAACTAGCACAGATACGCAGTATTTT
few,TRBV6-5,TRBJ2-6,.,CASSYSAPGLQSGANVLTF,TGTGCCAGCAGTTACTCTGCTCCGGGACTTCAATCTGGGGCCAACGTCCTGACTTTC
many,TRBV12-3/TRBV12-4,TRBJ1-6,.,CASSDGVPSPLHF,TGTGCCAGCAGCGATGGGGTCCCCTCACCCCTCCACTTT
many,TRBV6-5,TRBJ2-7,.,CASSYTGQAYEQYF,TGTGCCAGCAGTTACACGGGACAAGCCTACGAGCAGTACTTC
many,TRBV12-3/TRBV12-4,TRBJ2-7,TRBD2,CASSLLAGGPYEQYF,TGTGCCAGCAGCTTACTAGCGGGGGGCCCCTACGAGCAGTACTTC
many,TRBV20-1,TRBJ2-1,TRBD1,CSARGRAGGSYNEQFF,TGCAGTGCTAGAGGTCGGGCAGGGGGCTCCTACAATGAGCAGTTCTTC
many,TRBV6-1,TRBJ1-1,.,CASRDGGGVEAFF,TGTGCCAGCAGGGACGGAGGCGGGGTTGAAGCTTTCTTT
few,TRBV4-1,TRBJ2-7,.,CASSPPLGEQYF,TGCGCCAGCAGCCCGCCTCTAGGGGAGCAGTACTTC
few,TRBV6-1,TRBJ2-4,TRBD2,CASSWGLAGVNIQYF,TGTGCCAGCAGCTGGGGACTAGCGGGGGTTAACATTCAGTACTTC
.,TRBV3-1,TRBJ2-5,.,CASSGHFPSRETQYF,TGTGCCAGCAGCGGCCATTTCCCCTCCCGAGAGACCCAGTACTTC
.,TRBV14,TRBJ2-7,.,CASSQVPGSLYEQYF,TGTGCCAGCAGCCAAGTACCCGGGTCACTATACGAGCAGTACTTC
.,TRBV20-1,TRBJ2-5,TRBD2,CSARDIRGGTGETQYF,TGCAGTGCTAGAGATATCCGGGGGGGGACTGGTGAGACCCAGTACTTC
once,TRBV12-3/TRBV12-4,TRBJ2-3,TRBD1,CASRKTGGGVTDTQYF,TGTGCCAGCAGGAAGACAGGGGGAGGGGTCACAGATACGCAGTATTTT
.,TRBV20-1,TRBJ2-1,.,CSASPGHSTTGGQFF,TGCAGTGCCTCCCCGGGACATTCGACCACGGGCGGGCAGTTCTTC
.,TRBV20-1,TRBJ2-1,TRBD2,CSAPAGGPSSSYNEQFF,TGCAGTGCTCCAGCGGGGGGCCCTTCGAGCTCCTACAATGAGCAGTTCTTC
.,TRBV12-3/TRBV12-4,TRBJ2-5,TRBD1,CASSPGQGGETQYF,TGTGCCAGCAGTCCCGGACAGGGAGGAGAGACCCAGTACTTC
.,TRBV12-3/TRBV12-4,TRBJ1-2,.,CASTTYRYGYTF,TGTGCCAGCACTACATACCGTTATGGCTACACCTTC
many,TRBV7-2,TRBJ2-7,TRBD1,CASSLQQGYYEQYF,TGTGCCAGCAGCTTACAACAGGGGTACTACGAGCAGTACTTC
many,TRBV6-1,TRBJ1-5,TRBD1,CASADRALNQPQHF,TGTGCCAGTGCGGACAGGGCCTTGAATCAGCCCCAGCATTTT
few,TRBV12-3/TRBV12-4,TRBJ1-1,.,CASSLRQTNTEAFF,TGTGCCAGCAGCCTGCGACAAACGAACACTGAAGCTTTCTTT
many,TRBV12-3/TRBV12-4,TRBJ2-2,.,CASHLVVGNTGELFF,TGTGCCAGCCATCTAGTGGTGGGGAACACCGGGGAGCTGTTTTTT
.,TRBV21-1,TRBJ2-2,.,CASSKVGGANTGELFF,TGTGCCAGCAGCAAAGTGGGGGGCGCGAACACCGGGGAGCTGTTTTTT
few,TRBV10-3,TRBJ2-3,.,CAISDPREDTQYF,TGTGCCATCAGTGATCCTCGGGAGGATACGCAGTATTTT
many,TRBV4-1,TRBJ1-4,TRBD1,CASSQYPGQGVAKLFF,TGCGCCAGCAGCCAATACCCCGGACAGGGTGTGGCAAAACTGTTTTTT
.,TRBV3-1,TRBJ2-2,TRBD2,CASSPGLVNTGELFF,TGTGCCAGCAGCCCGGGACTAGTGAACACCGGGGAGCTGTTTTTT
.,TRBV11-2,TRBJ2-2,.,CASSLGSSGGELFF,TGTGCCAGCAGCTTAGGTTCCTCTGGCGGGGAGCTGTTTTTT
few,TRBV7-8,TRBJ2-7,TRBD1,CASSLGQGGEQYF,TGTGCCAGCAGCCTGGGACAGGGTGGCGAGCAGTACTTC
.,TRBV18,TRBJ2-5,.,CASSIRQVGETQYF,TGTGCCAGCTCAATCCGACAGGTGGGGGAGACCCAGTACTTC
few,TRBV10-3,TRBJ2-7,.,CAISGGGYEQYF,TGTGCCATCAGTGGTGGTGGGTACGAGCAGTACTTC
many,TRBV6-5,TRBJ2-2,.,CASSSRAYNTGELFF,TGTGCCAGCAGTTCCCGGGCCTATAACACCGGGGAGCTGTTTTTT
many,TRBV20-1,TRBJ2-1,.,CSAPGRARNEQFF,TGCAGTGCCCCCGGCAGGGCGAGGAATGAGCAGTTCTTC
few,TRBV6-1,TRBJ1-5,.,CASSRGQRDQPQHF,TGTGCCAGCAGTAGAGGACAGCGAGATCAGCCCCAGCATTTT
.,TRBV28,TRBJ2-7,.,CASNTAPPTYEQYF,TGTGCCAGCAACACCGCACCCCCCACTTACGAGCAGTACTTC
few,TRBV4-2,TRBJ2-7,.,CASSQGSYLYEQYF,TGTGCCAGCAGCCAAGGCTCGTACCTCTACGAGCAGTACTTC
.,TRBV28,TRBJ2-3,TRBD1,CASSRPGQGLDTQYF,TGTGCCAGCAGCCGTCCGGGACAGGGACTAGATACGCAGTATTTT
few,TRBV5-1,TRBJ2-7,.,CASSLGTAEQYF,TGCGCCAGCAGCTTGGGAACAGCTGAGCAGTACTTC
few,TRBV12-3/TRBV12-4,TRBJ2-5,.,CASSLRGARLETQYF,TGTGCCAGCAGCCTTAGGGGGGCGCGGTTAGAGACCCAGTACTTC
few,TRBV12-3/TRBV12-4,TRBJ1-2,TRBD1,CASGQGEGMRGYTF,TGTGCCAGCGGACAGGGTGAAGGGATGCGTGGCTACACCTTC
many,TRBV12-3/TRBV12-4,TRBJ1-6,TRBD1,CASSHGQGGSPLHF,TGTGCCAGCAGCCACGGACAGGGTGGTTCACCCCTCCACTTT
.,TRBV5-1,TRBJ2-2,.,CASSVMPGELFF,TGCGCCAGCAGCGTAATGCCCGGGGAGCTGTTTTTT
many,TRBV20-1,TRBJ2-5,TRBD1,CSARPSAGTGQETQYF,TGCAGTGCTAGGCCTAGTGCCGGGACAGGGCAAGAGACCCAGTACTTC
few,TRBV7-2,TRBJ2-5,TRBD2,CASSPSGGAWETQYF,TGTGCCAGCAGCCCTAGCGGGGGGGCCTGGGAGACCCAGTACTTC
.,TRBV10-3,TRBJ1-4,.,CAIRGEGNEKLFF,TGTGCCATCAGGGGTGAAGGGAATGAAAAACTGTTTTTT
.,TRBV7-3,TRBJ2-5,.,CASSSQRFETQYF,TGTGCCAGCAGCTCACAGAGATTTGAGACCCAGTACTTC
many,TRBV11-2,TRBJ1-6,TRBD1,CASRAGTGRSPLHF,TGTGCCAGCAGAGCCGGGACAGGGAGATCACCCCTCCACTTT
many,TRBV12-3/TRBV12-4,TRBJ2-7,.,CASSLAGGGYEQYF,TGTGCCAGCAGTTTAGCGGGGGGCGGCTACGAGCAGTACTTC